These 8 T cell receptor beta chains originate from one sample sequenced in a study of OX40 agonist ivuxolimab in advanced cancers. TCRdb keeps only in-frame clones here, not all; method: immunoSEQ multiplex PCR. The sample lists some 64,000 clones, 88% occurring once. Sequenced material: CD4+ or CD8+ T cells sorted from blood, taken in a trial of the OX40 agonist ivuxolimab. The receptors were sampled from an adult with an advanced solid tumor such as melanoma, head and neck, liver or kidney cancer.

Only one count was recorded for this clone. This chain joins TRBV19 and TRBJ1-2, with TRBD1 matching 7 bases. Trimming took 1 base from V and 2 from J; bases not matched to a gene: 7. The CDR3 extends over 16 amino acids. Germline V gives CDR1 LNHDA, CDR2 SQIVND (reference sequence). CDR3 loop: CASSIGDSRRNYGYTF. As DNA, the CDR3 is TGTGCCAGTAGTATAGGGGACAGCCGACGAAACTATGGCTACACCTTC.

The rearrangement joins TRBV4-1 to TRBJ2-3; 8 nucleotides align to TRBD1. The CDR3 is made up of 13 amino acids. CDR1 is MGHRA, CDR2 YSYEKL, per germline. V lost 4 bases and J lost 8; bases outside the gene matches: 5. CDR3 coding DNA: TGCGCCAGCAGCCGGACAGGGCAAGGTACGCAGTATTTT. Translated, it gives CASSRTGQGTQYF.

The chain links TRBV6-6 to TRBJ1-1, with a tentative D call TRBD1 (6 bases). The CDR3 contains 14 residues. Trimming cost V 4 bases and J 1 base, with 10 bases left between them. The germline gives CDR1 MNHNY, CDR2 SVGAGI (reference sequence). CDR3 sequence reads: CASSWGGPNTEAFF. The CDR3 coding sequence is TGTGCCAGCAGTTGGGGGGGGCCGAACACTGAAGCTTTCTTT.

The genes are TRBV18 and TRBJ1-2; TRBD1 matches 8 bases. The trim removed 3 bases at V and 3 bases at J, leaving 3 bases unmatched. CDR1 is KGHSH, CDR2 LQKENI, per germline. This CDR3 has 14 residues. The CDR3 here is CASSPGQGDYGYTF. CDR3 DNA sequence: TGTGCCAGCTCACCTGGACAGGGCGACTATGGCTACACCTTC.

The chain links TRBV25-1 to TRBJ1-5; 8 bases agree with TRBD1. This CDR3 is built from 13 residues. Germline V gene sequence: CDR1 MGHDK, CDR2 SYGVNS. Trimming removed 8 bases from V and 4 bases from J; junction bases left unmatched: 4. CDR3 in DNA: TGTGCCAGCGGAAGACAGGGGAATCAGCCCCAGCATTTT. This gives the protein CASGRQGNQPQHF.

V and J are TRBV11-1 and TRBJ2-3; D is unclear. V lost 5 bases to trimming and J lost 2 bases, with 17 bases between them. Germline-derived CDR1 and CDR2 are SGHAT and FQDESV (reference sequence). The CDR3 totals 16 residues. CDR3 sequence (DNA): TGTGCCAGCAGCGTCGGGTCTGGGGTAAACACAGATACGCAGTATTTT. Its protein product is CASSVGSGVNTDTQYF.

The chain has TRBV28 and TRBJ2-7; TRBD1 is a possible D gene (6 bases). The CDR3 spans 15 residues. V was shortened by 5 bases and J by 3 bases, with 17 bases between the two germline ends. Looked up from germline, CDR1 is MDHEN and CDR2 is SYDVKM. The CDR3 loop reads CASSPQGSPNYEQYF. Here the CDR3 DNA reads TGTGCCAGCAGTCCCCAGGGGTCGCCCAACTACGAGCAGTACTTC.

This clone has only a few counts. The chain uses TRBV7-2 and TRBJ1-6; no firm D call. CDR1 is SGHTA, CDR2 FQGNSA, per germline. The CDR3 loop spans 15 amino acids. Trimming removed 11 bases from V and 6 bases from J, with 20 bases in between. The CDR3 DNA sequence: TGTGCCTCCCGACCAGCTCCGGGAAGTAATTCACCCCTCCACTTT. It translates to CASRPAPGSNSPLHF. Looking up the rest from reference TRBV7-2 and TRBJ1-6 gives the full variable domain: GAGVSQSPSNKVTEKGKDVELRCDPISGHTALYWYRQSLGQGLEFLIYFQGNSAPDKSGLPSDRFSAERTGGSVSTLTIQRTQQEDSAVYLCASRPAPGSNSPLHFGNGTRLTVT.